These 16 T cell receptor beta chains originate from one sample sequenced in a study of CXCR4 blockade with PD-1 therapy in pancreatic cancer. Only in-frame clones appear in the TCRdb table, and some are missing; sequencing was by immunoSEQ multiplex PCR. The table has about 5,900 clones, approximately 40% seen once. The sequencing input was tumor tissue. The receptor source for this set is a human donor with pancreatic ductal adenocarcinoma.

The rearrangement uses TRBV5-1 and TRBJ2-1, with 7 positions matching TRBD2. The CDR3 consists of 14 residues. Germline-derived CDR1 and CDR2 are SGHRS and YFSETQ. V gave up 2 bases and J gave up 7 bases; unmatched junction bases: 6. CDR3 loop: CASSLIAGENEQFF. CDR3 bases: TGCGCCAGCAGCTTAATTGCGGGAGAGAATGAGCAGTTCTTC. Filled out from reference TRBV5-1 and TRBJ2-1, the complete variable domain reads KAGVTQTPRYLIKTRGQQVTLSCSPISGHRSVSWYQQTPGQGLQFLFEYFSETQRNKGNFPGRFSGRQFSNSRSEMNVSTLELGDSALYLCASSLIAGENEQFFGPGTRLTVL.

This clone was picked up a small number of times. J is TRBJ1-1 and V is TRBV6-7, with 8 bases fitting TRBD1. TRBV6-7 is filed as an ORF, its function uncertain. The CDR3 spans 13 residues. V gave up 4 bases and J gave up 4 bases; unmatched junction bases: 2. The CDR3 here is CASSSDRGTEAFF. The CDR3 DNA is TGTGCCAGCAGTTCCGACAGGGGCACTGAAGCTTTCTTT.

There are many counts of this clone. The chain couples TRBV6-8 to TRBJ1-4; TRBD1 aligns across 7 bases. CDR1 is MNHGY and CDR2 is SAAAGT in the germline V gene. Trimming removed 5 bases from V and 3 bases from J; junction bases left unmatched: 6. There are 15 residues in the CDR3. The CDR3 loop reads CASSTGQDPNEKLFF. The CDR3 DNA sequence: TGTGCCAGCAGTACTGGACAGGACCCTAATGAAAAACTGTTTTTT.

This clone was found a few times. Other DNA sequences in the same sample also yield this CDR3. The chain carries TRBV19 and TRBJ1-2; D is ambiguous. V lost 3 bases and J 4 bases, leaving 6 bases between the germline ends. The germline V gene has CDR1 LNHDA and CDR2 SQIVND (reference sequence). The CDR3 is 12 residues long. This chain's CDR3 is CASSIRSYGYTF. The CDR3 nucleotides are TGTGCCAGTAGTATTCGCAGCTATGGCTACACCTTC.

V and J are TRBV29-1 and TRBJ2-7, with TRBD2 as a possible D gene (6 bases). Per germline, CDR1 SQVTM and CDR2 ANQGSEA. The CDR3 sequence is 12 residues long. V lost 4 bases and J lost 5, with 12 bases in between. The CDR3 coding sequence is TGCAGCGTTGGCCAGGGCGGGGACGAGCAGTACTTC. This translates into CSVGQGGDEQYF.

The chain has TRBV10-3 and TRBJ2-5, with 11 bases that match TRBD2. This CDR3 region has 15 residues. CDR1 and CDR2 (germline): ENHRY, SYGVKD. The V segment lost 2 bases and the J segment 3 bases; nucleotides outside the gene matches: 2. CDR3 sequence reads: CAISEPGLAEETQYF. The CDR3 DNA reads as TGTGCCATCAGTGAGCCGGGACTAGCGGAAGAGACCCAGTACTTC.

CDR3 nucleotide sequence: TGTGCCAGTACTGAGACAGGGGGTGGAATTGAAGCTTTCTTT. Protein sequence: CASTETGGGIEAFF. V usage is TRBV19 and J usage is TRBJ1-1; 9 nucleotides line up with TRBD1. Germline assignment: CDR1 LNHDA and CDR2 SQIVND (reference sequence). V lost 7 bases, J lost 7 bases, and 10 bases stayed unmatched. There are 14 residues in the CDR3.

V gene TRBV18 combines with J gene TRBJ2-5; 7 bases match TRBD2. CDR3 length: 14 amino acids. V shed 6 bases and J 4 bases; nucleotides not matched to a gene: 8. CDR1 is KGHSH and CDR2 is LQKENI in the germline V gene. The CDR3 nucleotides read TGTGCCAGCTCTCGCCTCGGGGGGAGAGAGACCCAGTACTTC. Protein product: CASSRLGGRETQYF.

By share, this clone ranks as medium-sized. V and J are TRBV18 and TRBJ2-7; D is uncertain. Germline V gene lookup returns CDR1 KGHSH and CDR2 LQKENI. The CDR3 length is 13 residues. V lost 4 bases and J lost 7, with 14 bases in between. As DNA, the CDR3 is TGTGCCAGCTCACGGTCAGTCTCCGAGGAGCAGTACTTC. It encodes CASSRSVSEEQYF.

The chain uses TRBV19 and TRBJ1-2; D is undetermined. The CDR3 length is 15 residues. The V gene lost 0 bases and the J gene lost 4 bases, with 12 bases spanning the gap. Germline loops: CDR1 LNHDA, CDR2 SQIVND (reference sequence). The CDR3 is CASSIDQNSPYGYTF. CDR3 bases: TGTGCCAGTAGTATAGATCAAAACTCCCCCTATGGCTACACCTTC.

This clone occurred a few times. The rearrangement uses TRBV28 and TRBJ2-2; weak D call: TRBD1 (6 bases). The CDR3 extends over 14 amino acids. Germline V gives CDR1 MDHEN, CDR2 SYDVKM. Trimming cost V 1 base and J 9 bases, with 12 bases left between them. The CDR3 DNA is TGTGCCAGCAGTTTATCGGGACACGACCGGGAGCTGTTTTTT. Amino acids: CASSLSGHDRELFF.

The chain combines TRBV28 with TRBJ1-4, with 9 bases lining up with TRBD1. Germline CDR1 and CDR2: MDHEN and SYDVKM. Germline trimming cut 8 bases from V and 11 bases from J; bases unmatched to any gene: 12. The CDR3 extends over 14 amino acids. The CDR3 sequence: CASGSGTGFRKLFF. In DNA form, the CDR3 reads TGTGCCAGCGGATCCGGGACAGGGTTTCGGAAACTGTTTTTT. The full variable domain, completed using reference TRBV28 and TRBJ1-4, is DVKVTQSSRYLVKRTGEKVFLECVQDMDHENMFWYRQDPGLGLRLIYFSYDVKMKEKGDIPEGYSVSREKKERFSLILESASTNQTSMYLCASGSGTGFRKLFFGSGTQLSVL.

This chain links TRBV6-8 with TRBJ2-1; 11 bases fit TRBD1. The V and J ends lost 6 bases and 12 bases, in that order; junction bases with no gene match: 10. This CDR3 is 14 amino acids long. Germline CDR1 MNHGY, CDR2 SAAAGT. The CDR3 DNA reads TGTGCCAGCAGGAGAGGACAGGGGGCAAGTCCGCAGTTCTTC. Protein: CASRRGQGASPQFF.

This clone showed up just a few times. V and J are TRBV6-8 and TRBJ1-4; D might be TRBD1 (5 bases). Trimming removed 2 bases at V and 4 bases at J, with 11 bases between. Looked up from germline, CDR1 is MNHGY and CDR2 is SAAAGT. This CDR3 is 15 amino acids long. The CDR3 coding sequence is TGTGCCAGCAGTTACGTGGGGGGGTATAATGAAAAACTGTTTTTT. It encodes CASSYVGGYNEKLFF.

The chain has TRBV19 and TRBJ2-7; possibly TRBD2 for D (5 bases). V lost 4 bases to trimming and J lost 6 bases, with 13 bases between them. The CDR3 runs to 13 residues. The germline V gene has CDR1 LNHDA and CDR2 SQIVND (reference sequence). DNA of the CDR3: TGTGCCAGTAGTAGACTTTTAGCGACCGAGCAGTACTTC. Amino acids: CASSRLLATEQYF.

The V call is TRBV28, the J call TRBJ2-1, with 11 positions matching TRBD1. The junction had 8 bases not matched to a gene; V was cut back by 7 bases and J by 3 bases. The CDR3 length is 16 residues. Germline values: CDR1 MDHEN, CDR2 SYDVKM. The CDR3 sequence: CASNSQGQGVYNEQFF. The CDR3, as DNA: TGTGCCAGCAATTCCCAGGGACAGGGGGTCTACAATGAGCAGTTCTTC.